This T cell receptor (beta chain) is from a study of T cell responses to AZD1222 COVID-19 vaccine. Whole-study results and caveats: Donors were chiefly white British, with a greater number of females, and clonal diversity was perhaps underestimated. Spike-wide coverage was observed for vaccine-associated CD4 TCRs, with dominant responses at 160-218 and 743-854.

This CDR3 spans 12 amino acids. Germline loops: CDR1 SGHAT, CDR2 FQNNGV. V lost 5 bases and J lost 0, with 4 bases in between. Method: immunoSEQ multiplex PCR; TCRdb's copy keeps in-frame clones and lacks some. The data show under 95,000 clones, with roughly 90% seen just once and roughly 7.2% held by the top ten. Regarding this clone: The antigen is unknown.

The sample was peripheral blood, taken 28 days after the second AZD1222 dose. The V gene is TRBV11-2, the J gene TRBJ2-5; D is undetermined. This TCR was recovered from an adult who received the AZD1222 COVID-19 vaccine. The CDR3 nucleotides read TGTGCCAGCAGCCCCAACCAAGAGACCCAGTACTTC. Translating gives CASSPNQETQYF.